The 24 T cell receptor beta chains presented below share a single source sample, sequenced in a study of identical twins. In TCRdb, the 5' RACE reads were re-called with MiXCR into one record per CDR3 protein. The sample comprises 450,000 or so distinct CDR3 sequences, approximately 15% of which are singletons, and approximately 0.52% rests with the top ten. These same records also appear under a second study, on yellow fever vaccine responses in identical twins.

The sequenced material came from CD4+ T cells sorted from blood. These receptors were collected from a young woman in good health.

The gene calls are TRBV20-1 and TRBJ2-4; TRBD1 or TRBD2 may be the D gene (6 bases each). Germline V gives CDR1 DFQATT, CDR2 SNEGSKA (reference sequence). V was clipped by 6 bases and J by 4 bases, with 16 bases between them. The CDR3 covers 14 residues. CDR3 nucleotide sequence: TGCAGTGCCATCAGGGGAGGCGGAAAAAACATTCAGTACTTC. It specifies CSAIRGGGKNIQYF.

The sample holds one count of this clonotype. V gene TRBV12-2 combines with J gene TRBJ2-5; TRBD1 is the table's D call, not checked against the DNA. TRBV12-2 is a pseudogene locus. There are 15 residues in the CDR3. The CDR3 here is CASRLVTATQETQYF. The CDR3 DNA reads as TGTGCAAGTCGCTTAGTGACAGCTACACAAGAGACCCAGTACTTC.

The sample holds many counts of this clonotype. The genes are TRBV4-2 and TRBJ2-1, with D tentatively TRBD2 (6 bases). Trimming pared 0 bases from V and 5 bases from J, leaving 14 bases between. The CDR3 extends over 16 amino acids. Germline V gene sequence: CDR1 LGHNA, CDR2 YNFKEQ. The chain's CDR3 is CASSQDRVSGHNEQFF. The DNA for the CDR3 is TGTGCCAGCAGCCAAGATCGAGTTAGCGGCCACAATGAGCAGTTCTTC.

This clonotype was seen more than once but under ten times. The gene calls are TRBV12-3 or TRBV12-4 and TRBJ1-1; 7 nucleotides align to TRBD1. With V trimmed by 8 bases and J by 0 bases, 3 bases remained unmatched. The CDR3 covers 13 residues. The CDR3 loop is CASGQGVNTEAFF. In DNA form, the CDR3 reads TGTGCCAGCGGCCAGGGGGTGAACACTGAAGCTTTCTTT.

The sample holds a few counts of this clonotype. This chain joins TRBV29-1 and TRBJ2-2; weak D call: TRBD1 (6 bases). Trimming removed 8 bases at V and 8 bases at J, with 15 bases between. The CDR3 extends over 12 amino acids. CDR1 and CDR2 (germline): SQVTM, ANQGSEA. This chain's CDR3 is CSSWTAPGELFF. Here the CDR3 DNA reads TGCAGCTCATGGACAGCCCCTGGGGAGCTGTTTTTT.

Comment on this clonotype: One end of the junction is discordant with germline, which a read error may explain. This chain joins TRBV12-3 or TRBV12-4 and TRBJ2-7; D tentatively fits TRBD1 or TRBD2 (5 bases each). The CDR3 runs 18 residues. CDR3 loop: CARSPPFPPGPSSYEQYF. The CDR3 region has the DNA TGTGCCCGCAGTCCCCCATTTCCCCCGGGGCCAAGCTCCTACGAGCAGTACTTC.

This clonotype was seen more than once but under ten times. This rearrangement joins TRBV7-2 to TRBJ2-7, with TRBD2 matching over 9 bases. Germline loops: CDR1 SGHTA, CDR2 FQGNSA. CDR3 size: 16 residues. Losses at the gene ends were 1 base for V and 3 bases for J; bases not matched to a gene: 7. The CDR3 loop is CASSLGAGGPNYEQYF. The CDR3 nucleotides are TGTGCCAGCAGCTTAGGAGCGGGAGGCCCTAACTACGAGCAGTACTTC.

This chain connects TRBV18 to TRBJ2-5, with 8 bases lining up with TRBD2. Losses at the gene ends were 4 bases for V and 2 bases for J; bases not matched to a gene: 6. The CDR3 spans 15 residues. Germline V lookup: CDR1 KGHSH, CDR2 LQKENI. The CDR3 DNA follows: TGTGCCAGCTCACTGACCGGGACTAGTCAAGAGACCCAGTACTTC. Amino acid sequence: CASSLTGTSQETQYF.

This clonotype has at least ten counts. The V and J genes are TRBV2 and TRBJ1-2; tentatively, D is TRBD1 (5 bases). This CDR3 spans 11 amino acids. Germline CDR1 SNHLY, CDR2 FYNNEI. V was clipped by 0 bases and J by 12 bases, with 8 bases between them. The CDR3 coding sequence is TGTGCCAGCAGTGAAGCCTGGGGCGACACCTTC. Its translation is CASSEAWGDTF. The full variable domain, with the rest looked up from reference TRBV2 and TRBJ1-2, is EPEVTQTPSHQVTQMGQEVILRCVPISNHLYFYWYRQILGQKVEFLVSFYNNEISEKSEIFDDQFSVERPDGSNFTLKIRSTKLEDSAMYFCASSEAWGDTFGSGTRLTVV.

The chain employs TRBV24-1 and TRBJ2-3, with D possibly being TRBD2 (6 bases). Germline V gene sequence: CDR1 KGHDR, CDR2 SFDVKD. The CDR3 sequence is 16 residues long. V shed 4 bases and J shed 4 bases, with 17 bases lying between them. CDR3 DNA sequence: TGTGCCACCAGTGAACGACGGTGGGAGGAGGCAGATACGCAGTATTTT. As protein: CATSERRWEEADTQYF.

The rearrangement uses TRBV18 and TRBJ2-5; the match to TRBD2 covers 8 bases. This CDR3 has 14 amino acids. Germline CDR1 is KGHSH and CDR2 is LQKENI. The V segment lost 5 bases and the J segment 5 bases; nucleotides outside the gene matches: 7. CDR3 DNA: TGTGCCAGCTCATGGGGAGGACTAGCTGAGACCCAGTACTTC. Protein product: CASSWGGLAETQYF.

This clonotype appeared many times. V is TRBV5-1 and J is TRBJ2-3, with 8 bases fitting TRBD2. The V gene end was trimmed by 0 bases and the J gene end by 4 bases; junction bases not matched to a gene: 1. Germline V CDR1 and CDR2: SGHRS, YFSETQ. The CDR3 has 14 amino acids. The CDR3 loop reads CASSLEGLADTQYF. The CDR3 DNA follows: TGCGCCAGCAGCTTGGAGGGACTAGCAGATACGCAGTATTTT.

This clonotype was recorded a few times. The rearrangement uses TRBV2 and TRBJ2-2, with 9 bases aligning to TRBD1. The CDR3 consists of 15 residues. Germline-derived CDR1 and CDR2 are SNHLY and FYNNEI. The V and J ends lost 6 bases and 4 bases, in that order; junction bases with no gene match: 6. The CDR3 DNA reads TGTGCCAGCAGCTGGGACAGGGTGGTCACCGGGGAGCTGTTTTTT. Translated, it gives CASSWDRVVTGELFF.

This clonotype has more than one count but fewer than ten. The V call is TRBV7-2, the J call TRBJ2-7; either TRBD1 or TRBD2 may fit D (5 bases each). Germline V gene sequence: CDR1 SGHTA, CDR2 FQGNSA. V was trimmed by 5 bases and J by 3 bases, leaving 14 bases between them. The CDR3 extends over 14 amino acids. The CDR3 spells CASSKDWDDYEQYF. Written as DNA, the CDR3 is TGTGCCAGCAGCAAAGACTGGGACGACTACGAGCAGTACTTC.

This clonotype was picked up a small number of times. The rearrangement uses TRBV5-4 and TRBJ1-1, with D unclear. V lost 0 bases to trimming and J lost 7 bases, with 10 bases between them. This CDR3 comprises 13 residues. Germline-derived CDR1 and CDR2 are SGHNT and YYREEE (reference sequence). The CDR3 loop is CASSLGLGVEAFF. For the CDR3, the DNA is TGTGCCAGCAGCTTGGGACTCGGCGTTGAAGCTTTCTTT. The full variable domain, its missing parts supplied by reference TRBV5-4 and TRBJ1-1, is ETGVTQSPTHLIKTRGQQVTLRCSSQSGHNTVSWYQQALGQGPQFIFQYYREEENGRGNFPPRFSGLQFPNYSSELNVNALELDDSALYLCASSLGLGVEAFFGQGTRLTVV.

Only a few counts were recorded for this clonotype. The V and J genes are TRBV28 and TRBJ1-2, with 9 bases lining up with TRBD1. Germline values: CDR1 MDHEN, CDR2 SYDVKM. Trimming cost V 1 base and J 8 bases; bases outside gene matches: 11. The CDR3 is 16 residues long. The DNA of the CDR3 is TGTGCCAGCAGTTTATTTGGGCGGACAGGGGTGAGAGGCTACACCTTC. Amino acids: CASSLFGRTGVRGYTF.

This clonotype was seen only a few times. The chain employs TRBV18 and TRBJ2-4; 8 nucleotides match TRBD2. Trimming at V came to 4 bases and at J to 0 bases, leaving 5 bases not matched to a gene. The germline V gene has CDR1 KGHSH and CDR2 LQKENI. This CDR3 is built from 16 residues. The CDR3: CASSRTSGAAKNIQYF. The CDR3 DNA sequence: TGTGCCAGCTCACGTACTAGCGGAGCAGCCAAAAACATTCAGTACTTC.

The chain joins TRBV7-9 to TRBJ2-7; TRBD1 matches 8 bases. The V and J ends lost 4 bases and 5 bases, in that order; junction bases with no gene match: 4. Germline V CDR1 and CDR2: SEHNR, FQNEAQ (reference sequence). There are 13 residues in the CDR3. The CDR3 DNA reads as TGTGCCAGCAGCTCACCGGGACAGGACGAGCAGTACTTC. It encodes CASSSPGQDEQYF.

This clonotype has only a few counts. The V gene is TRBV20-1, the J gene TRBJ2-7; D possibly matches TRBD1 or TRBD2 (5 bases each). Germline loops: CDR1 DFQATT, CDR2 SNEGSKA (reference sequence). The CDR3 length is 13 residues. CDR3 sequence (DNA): TGCAGCACGCCCGGGACGCTCTCCTACGAGCAGTACTTC. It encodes CSTPGTLSYEQYF.

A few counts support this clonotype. Here the CDR3 reads CASSLAGLQETQYF. In DNA form, the CDR3 reads TGTGCCAGCAGCTTAGCGGGGTTACAAGAGACCCAGTACTTC. V usage is TRBV11-2 and J usage is TRBJ2-5; tentatively, D is TRBD2 (5 bases). V lost 1 base, J lost 2 bases, and 8 bases lay in between. This CDR3 region has 14 residues. Germline CDR1 and CDR2: SGHAT and FQNNGV.

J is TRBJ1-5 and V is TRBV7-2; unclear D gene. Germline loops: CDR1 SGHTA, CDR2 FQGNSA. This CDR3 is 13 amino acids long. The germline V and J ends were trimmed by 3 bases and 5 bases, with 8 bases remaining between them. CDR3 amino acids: CASSLSTHQPQHF. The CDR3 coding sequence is TGTGCCAGCAGCTTGAGTACCCATCAGCCCCAGCATTTT.

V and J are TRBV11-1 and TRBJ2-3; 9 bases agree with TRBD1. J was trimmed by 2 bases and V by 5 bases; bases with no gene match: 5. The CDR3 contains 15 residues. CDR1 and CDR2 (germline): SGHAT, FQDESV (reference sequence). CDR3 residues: CASSIGTGPTDTQYF. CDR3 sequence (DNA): TGTGCCAGCAGCATAGGGACAGGGCCCACAGATACGCAGTATTTT.

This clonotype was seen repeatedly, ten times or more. The CDR3 coding sequence is TGCAGTGCCTCTGCCGGGACTTCTTCCTACGAGCAGTACTTC. Translation: CSASAGTSSYEQYF. This chain joins TRBV20-1 and TRBJ2-7; TRBD2 might be the D (6 bases). This CDR3 region has 14 residues. CDR1 and CDR2 (germline): DFQATT, SNEGSKA (reference sequence). The ends were cut back, 6 bases at V and 1 base at J, with 16 bases in the middle.

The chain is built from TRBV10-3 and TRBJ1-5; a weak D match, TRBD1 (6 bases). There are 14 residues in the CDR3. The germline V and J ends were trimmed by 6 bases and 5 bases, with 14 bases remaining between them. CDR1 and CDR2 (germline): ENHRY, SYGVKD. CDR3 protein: CAISPQGSDQPQHF. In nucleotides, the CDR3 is TGTGCCATCAGCCCCCAGGGGAGCGATCAGCCCCAGCATTTT.